Presented here are 4 T cell receptor beta chains from one specimen sequenced in a study of OX40 agonist ivuxolimab in advanced cancers. Measured with immunoSEQ multiplex PCR; TCRdb has only the in-frame clones, and not every one. The sample carries 90,000 to 100,000 clones, more than 85% recorded once. Sequenced material: CD4+ or CD8+ T cells sorted from blood, taken in a trial of the OX40 agonist ivuxolimab. The receptors were gathered from an adult with an advanced solid tumor such as melanoma, head and neck, liver or kidney cancer.

V usage is TRBV30 and J usage is TRBJ1-5; tentatively, D is TRBD1 (6 bases). V dropped 5 bases and J dropped 6 bases, with 20 bases sitting between them. The CDR3 spans 15 residues. Germline values: CDR1 GTSNPN, CDR2 SVGIG (reference sequence). CDR3 nucleotides: TGTGCCTGGGGACCCCGGGGGGGGCGAGGTCAGCCCCAGCATTTT. This translates into CAWGPRGGRGQPQHF.

V is TRBV6-1 and J is TRBJ2-3; D possibly corresponds to TRBD2 (6 bases). Per the germline V gene, CDR1 is MNHNS and CDR2 is SASEGT. Deletions cut 1 base from V and 6 bases from J, with 14 bases between. The CDR3 covers 15 residues. CDR3 in DNA: TGTGCCAGCAGTGAAGTAGGAGGGATCATGGATACGCAGTATTTT. Translation gives CASSEVGGIMDTQYF.

This rearrangement joins TRBV2 to TRBJ2-4; the match to TRBD1 covers 12 bases. The CDR3 sequence is 14 residues long. The junction had 5 bases not matched to a gene; V was cut back by 6 bases and J by 8 bases. Looked up from germline, CDR1 is SNHLY and CDR2 is FYNNEI. The CDR3 reads CASSVGQGADIQYF. CDR3 coding DNA: TGTGCCAGCAGCGTGGGACAGGGGGCGGACATTCAGTACTTC.

The CDR3 DNA sequence: TGTGCCATCAGTAATGAAGAGACCCAGTACTTC. It codes for CAISNEETQYF. V is TRBV10-3 and J is TRBJ2-5; D uncertain. V was cut by 5 bases and J by 3 bases, with 4 bases left in between. This CDR3 region has 11 residues. The germline V gene has CDR1 ENHRY and CDR2 SYGVKD.